The 7 T cell receptor beta chains presented below share a single source sample, sequenced in a study of cytomegalovirus exposure and HLA in healthy donors. Use of 60 Vbeta and 13 Jbeta primers characterized the PCR. The repertoire was sequenced with immunoSEQ multiplex PCR; TCRdb's copy has only in-frame clones and lacks some. The sample consists of 100,000 to 150,000 clones, around 72% of them appearing once. The sequencing input was PBMCs. The receptor source for this set is a woman in her forties or fifties in good health and CMV-seropositive.

This chain connects TRBV11-2 to TRBJ2-5, with 7 nucleotides matching TRBD2. Germline V gene data show CDR1 as SGHAT and CDR2 as FQNNGV. J gave up 3 bases and V 4 bases, and 8 bases lay outside the gene matches. This CDR3 has 15 residues. CDR3 sequence: CASSYSAAGEETQYF. The DNA for the CDR3 is TGTGCCAGCAGCTATTCGGCGGCGGGAGAAGAGACCCAGTACTTC.

In DNA form, the CDR3 reads TGTGCCAGCAGTTTGTCCCATGGGGGGTTTAATGAAAAACTGTTTTTT. It encodes CASSLSHGGFNEKLFF. The rearrangement joins TRBV6-6 to TRBJ1-4, with D possibly matching TRBD1 (5 bases). The V and J ends lost 4 bases and 4 bases respectively, with 16 bases between them. This CDR3 is 16 amino acids long. The germline CDR1 and CDR2 sequences are MNHNY and SVGAGI (reference sequence).

The chain uses TRBV4-1 and TRBJ2-7; 8 nucleotides match TRBD2. Trimming cost V 3 bases and J 5 bases; bases outside gene matches: 6. CDR1 is MGHRA and CDR2 is YSYEKL in the germline V gene. The CDR3 sequence is 14 residues long. The CDR3 protein is CASSHSGNVHEQYF. CDR3 DNA: TGCGCCAGCAGCCATAGCGGGAACGTACACGAGCAGTACTTC.

J is TRBJ1-2 and V is TRBV21-1; the D call of TRBD1 is as the table states it, not checked on the DNA. TRBV21-1 is a recognized pseudogene. The CDR3 runs to 14 residues. The CDR3 spells CASTSRAPGYGYTF. The CDR3 coding sequence is TGTGCCAGCACCTCCAGGGCTCCGGGCTATGGCTACACCTTC.

Comments on this clone: A read error may account for a junction end that differs from germline. The chain uses TRBV6-5 and TRBJ1-1; D possibly corresponds to TRBD1 (6 bases). CDR3 size: 16 residues. Germline CDR1 MNHEY, CDR2 SVGAGI. CDR3 DNA: TGTGCCAGCAGTTACCTCACGGGGGGGCGCTTCACTGAATCTTTCTTT. Translated, it gives CASSYLTGGRFTESFF.

The rearrangement uses TRBV18 and TRBJ1-1; the D is unclear. Germline V gene data show CDR1 as KGHSH and CDR2 as LQKENI. This CDR3 has 13 amino acids. Trimming left V 10 bases short and J 4 bases short, with 16 bases between. CDR3 residues: CATGEALGTEAFF. The DNA for the CDR3 is TGTGCCACCGGGGAGGCCTTGGGCACTGAAGCTTTCTTT. Combining the CDR3 with reference TRBV18 and TRBJ1-1 gives the whole variable domain NAGVMQNPRHLVRRRGQEARLRCSPMKGHSHVYWYRQLPEEGLKFMVYLQKENIIDESGMPKERFSAEFPKEGPSILRIQQVVRGDSAAYFCATGEALGTEAFFGQGTRLTVV.

The chain carries TRBV10-3 and TRBJ2-7; 7 bases are a match to TRBD1. V lost 5 bases, J lost 1 base, and 2 bases stayed unmatched. CDR1 and CDR2 from the germline V gene are ENHRY and SYGVKD. CDR3 length: 13 residues. DNA for the CDR3: TGTGCCATCAGTAAGGACAGGTCCTACGAGCAGTACTTC. Its protein product is CAISKDRSYEQYF.